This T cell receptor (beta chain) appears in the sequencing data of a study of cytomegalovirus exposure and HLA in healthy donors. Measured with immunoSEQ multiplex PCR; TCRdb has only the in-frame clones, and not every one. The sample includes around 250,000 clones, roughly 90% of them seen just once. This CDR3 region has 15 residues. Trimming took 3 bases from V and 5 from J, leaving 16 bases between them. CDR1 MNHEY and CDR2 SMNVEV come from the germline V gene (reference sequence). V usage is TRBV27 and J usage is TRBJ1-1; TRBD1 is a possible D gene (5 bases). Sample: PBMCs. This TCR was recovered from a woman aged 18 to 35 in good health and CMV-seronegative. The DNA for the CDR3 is TGTGCCAGCAGTTTCAACTTCCAGGGCGCGACTGAAGCTTTCTTT. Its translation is CASSFNFQGATEAFF.